This is a list of T cell receptor beta chains from one sample in a study of monozygotic twins with inflammatory bowel disease. TCRdb re-analyzed the 5' RACE reads; it lists each CDR3 protein once, without DNA. This table holds around 450,000 distinct CDR3 sequences. The sample consisted of blood. These TCRs come from a human donor with ulcerative colitis or Crohn's disease, or a healthy co-twin of an affected twin (not recorded which). CDR3s include the opening cysteine and the closing phenylalanine or tryptophan.

v_gene	j_gene	len	CDR3aa
TRBV10-3	TRBJ2-1	12	CAISESWNEQFF
TRBV7-9	TRBJ2-1	14	CASSLADGNNEQFF
TRBV5-1	TRBJ2-7	15	CASSLDGSTTYEQYF
TRBV5-6	TRBJ2-5	13	CASSGGFVSTQYF
TRBV5-1	TRBJ1-1	14	CASSLAGGLTEAFF
TRBV18	TRBJ1-1	15	CASSPATGGVTEAFF
TRBV19	TRBJ1-5	14	CASSKDSDNQPQHF
TRBV5-6	TRBJ2-4	16	CASSPTGGGAKNIQYF
TRBV7-2	TRBJ2-1	14	CASSQTADYNEQFF
TRBV20-1	TRBJ2-5	12	CSAPLEGETQYF
TRBV5-1	TRBJ1-1	13	CASSQDRAREAFF
TRBV6-2/TRBV6-3	TRBJ1-1	15	CASSYYPGVITEAFF
TRBV3-1	TRBJ2-7	14	CASSQVLDTYEQYF
TRBV29-1	TRBJ2-3	13	CSVSSGGADTQYF
TRBV29-1	TRBJ2-7	14	CSVLTGTATYEQYF
TRBV5-5	TRBJ2-2	15	CASSFIGARSGELFF
TRBV5-1	TRBJ1-5	13	CASSWGLDQPQHF
TRBV7-6	TRBJ2-7	17	CASSSRILSSQPYEQYF
TRBV30	TRBJ2-2	14	CAWSVRLPTGELFF
TRBV6-2/TRBV6-3	TRBJ2-2	14	CASSHWWNTGELFF
TRBV7-2	TRBJ2-1	11	CATSLYNEQFF
TRBV27	TRBJ1-1	13	CASSLGLGTEAFF
TRBV10-3	TRBJ1-2	13	CAISSDGPYGYTF
TRBV30	TRBJ2-3	16	CAWGTSGVSSTDTQYF
TRBV4-1	TRBJ1-6	15	CASSQLQGAASPLHF
TRBV30	TRBJ2-4	16	CAWSEQGNTLLNIQYF
TRBV12-3/TRBV12-4	TRBJ2-1	12	CASSTPENEQFF
TRBV14	TRBJ2-3	16	CASSLFGRTRTDTQYF
TRBV27	TRBJ1-5	13	CASRGVSNQPQHF
TRBV5-1	TRBJ1-1	13	CASSQGVFTEAFF
TRBV6-6	TRBJ1-6	13	CASCQTGNSRLHF
TRBV27	TRBJ1-3	14	CASSFLGQGNTIYF
TRBV7-2	TRBJ2-3	16	CASSFDTSASTDTQYF
TRBV12-3/TRBV12-4	TRBJ1-1	15	CASSSVDRGRVQAFF